This T cell receptor beta chain was sequenced for a study of blood T cell repertoires in COVID-19. Looked up from germline, CDR1 is SGHDT and CDR2 is YYEEEE. Germline trimming cut 3 bases from V and 6 bases from J; bases unmatched to any gene: 6. This CDR3 comprises 16 residues. Sequenced by immunoSEQ multiplex PCR; TCRdb stores in-frame clones only, minus some. There are 95,000 to 110,000 clones in the sample; approximately 83% occur only once, and 2.5% to 3.5% lies in the top ten. This TCR came from a woman over 75 with active or convalescent COVID-19. This chain joins TRBV5-6 and TRBJ1-6; 10 nucleotides align to TRBD1. Sequencing was carried out using peripheral blood. The DNA for the CDR3 is TGTGCCAGCAGCTCGGGGACAGGGGAGGGTAATTCACCCCTCCACTTT. Translating it yields CASSSGTGEGNSPLHF.